This note documents a single TCR beta chain sequence. This table comes from immunoSEQ multiplex PCR, and its TCRdb copy is limited to in-frame clones, with some not included. The table lists 95,000 to 150,000 clones, roughly 82% of them singletons. The sample comes from a study of blood T cell repertoires in COVID-19. At the level of the study: Specimens from acute and convalescent COVID-19 originated in the United States, Italy and Spain.

This CDR3 contains 15 residues. J lost 7 bases, V lost 6 bases, and 9 bases had no gene match. The V gene's germline CDR1 is LGHDT and CDR2 YNNKEL (reference sequence). The rearrangement uses TRBV3-1 (or the pseudogene TRBV3-2) and TRBJ1-6; 7 nucleotides line up with TRBD1. This sequence originates from a human donor in a cohort sampled during active COVID-19. The sample comprised peripheral blood. As DNA, the CDR3 is TGTGCCAGCAGTCGTTCCGGGACAGCGAATTCACCCCTCCACTTT. This encodes CASSRSGTANSPLHF.